The rows below give T cell receptor beta chains drawn from one sample of a study of blood T cell repertoires in COVID-19. TCRdb keeps only in-frame clones here, not all; method: immunoSEQ multiplex PCR. The sample records roughly 42,000 clones, approximately 92% being singletons. Input material: peripheral blood. The receptors come from a man aged 45-65 years with COVID-19, enrolled during active disease. Both conserved end residues are part of each CDR3. Fields, in order: V gene, D gene, clone size, J gene, CDR3 DNA, CDR3 protein. The D gene is left open where the match is weak. Expanded clones get a size class; other rows say once, few or many, or leave the size out.

TRBV6-5	TRBD1	once	TRBJ1-2	TGTGCCAGCAGTTTCCAGGGGGAGGGCTACACCTTC	CASSFQGEGYTF
TRBV29-1	.	.	TRBJ1-2	TGCAGCGCTCATACCGGGACTAACTATGGCTACACCTTC	CSAHTGTNYGYTF
TRBV6-5	.	.	TRBJ2-7	TGTGCCAGCAGTCCCTTCCCCAGGGCTAGCTACGAGCAGTACTTC	CASSPFPRASYEQYF
TRBV4-3	TRBD2	.	TRBJ2-3	TGCGCCAGCAGCCCCCTTTCCGGGACTAGTAGATTTGATACGCAGTATTTT	CASSPLSGTSRFDTQYF
TRBV25-1	.	.	TRBJ2-7	TGTGCCAGCAGTAACAAGGGGGAGGGCGCGAACGAGCAGTACTTC	CASSNKGEGANEQYF
TRBV4-3	TRBD1	.	TRBJ2-5	TGCGCCAGCAGCCAAGGGACAGGAGTAAGAGAGACCCAGTACTTC	CASSQGTGVRETQYF
TRBV6-5	TRBD1	.	TRBJ2-3	TGTGCCAGCAGTTACTCGACAGGGACAGATACGCAGTATTTT	CASSYSTGTDTQYF
TRBV20-1	.	few	TRBJ1-2	TGCAGTGCTAGTAACCTACGCGGCTACACCTTC	CSASNLRGYTF
TRBV7-9	.	few	TRBJ1-1	TGTGCCAGCAGCTTAGCTATGGGAGAGGGCACTGAAGCTTTCTTT	CASSLAMGEGTEAFF
TRBV7-3	.	.	TRBJ2-1	TGTGCCAGCAGCCCCGACCGGGAAAATGAGCAGTTCTTC	CASSPDRENEQFF
TRBV5-6	.	.	TRBJ2-3	TGTGCCAGCAGCTTGTCTAGCTATTTCGCCCCAGATACGCAGTATTTT	CASSLSSYFAPDTQYF
TRBV29-1	.	.	TRBJ2-3	TGCAGCGTTGACCCTGACAGATACACAGATACGCAGTATTTT	CSVDPDRYTDTQYF
TRBV7-9	.	.	TRBJ2-7	TGTGCCAGCAGCTTATACTACGAGCAGTACTTC	CASSLYYEQYF
TRBV6-2/TRBV6-3	TRBD2	.	TRBJ2-1	TGTGCCAGCAGTTCGACTAGCGGGAGGCCCTACAATGAGCAGTTCTTC	CASSSTSGRPYNEQFF
TRBV27	TRBD2	.	TRBJ2-7	TGTGCCAGCAGGCTAAACAGCGGGGTAGCCTACGAGCAGTACTTC	CASRLNSGVAYEQYF
TRBV7-9	.	.	TRBJ2-5	TGTGCCAGCAGCGCGGGAGAGACCCAGTACTTC	CASSAGETQYF
TRBV6-5	.	.	TRBJ2-1	TGTGCCAGCAGTTACCGACTAGACGCCAGTGAGCAGTTCTTC	CASSYRLDASEQFF
TRBV28	.	.	TRBJ2-7	TGTGCCAGCAGGCGCGATTACGAGCAGTACTTC	CASRRDYEQYF
TRBV7-2	.	.	TRBJ1-5	TGTGCCAGCAGCCCCTTAGCGGGGAGTACTCAGCCCCAGCATTTT	CASSPLAGSTQPQHF
TRBV5-1	.	.	TRBJ1-1	TGCGCCAGCAGCCGGGAAGGGTTCGGAGGAACTGAAGCTTTCTTT	CASSREGFGGTEAFF
TRBV19	TRBD1	.	TRBJ1-2	TGTGCCAGTAGCCTCAGGGGGCAGGACTATGGCTACACCTTC	CASSLRGQDYGYTF
TRBV6-4	.	.	TRBJ1-6	TGTGCCAGCAGTCAGGGCCTTAATTCACCCCTCCACTTT	CASSQGLNSPLHF
TRBV7-6	TRBD2	few	TRBJ2-7	TGTGCCAGCAGCTTAGGGGGAGGGGCCCTGGCTCCTTACGAGCAGTACTTC	CASSLGGGALAPYEQYF
TRBV6-6	.	once	TRBJ1-1	TGTGCCAGCGACTCCGGGTCGAACACTGAAGCTTTCTTT	CASDSGSNTEAFF
TRBV6-5	TRBD1	.	TRBJ2-7	TGTGCCAGCAGCCAGGGACAGGGTTTCGGCGAGCAGTACTTC	CASSQGQGFGEQYF
TRBV27	TRBD1	.	TRBJ1-2	TGTGCCAGCAGTGATGATTACAGGGGGACCTATGGCTACACCTTC	CASSDDYRGTYGYTF
TRBV4-2	TRBD1	.	TRBJ2-7	TGTGCCAGCAGCCAAAGAGGGACAGGGGGCATGTACGAGCAGTACTTC	CASSQRGTGGMYEQYF